This T cell receptor (beta chain) derives from a study of T cells in Graves' hyperthyroidism and ophthalmopathy. Points on this clonotype: Its antigen is not known.

The length of the CDR3 is 18 residues. V lost 5 bases and J lost 6; bases outside the gene matches: 12. The germline gives CDR1 ENHRY, CDR2 SYGVKD. Amplification targeted TCR beta CDR3 regions from RNA transcripts. During a first-round RT-PCR of the TCR CDR3, the HTBI primer set was used. TCRdb re-called the multiplex PCR reads with MiXCR, one entry per CDR3 protein. The table lists almost 500,000 distinct CDR3 sequences, approximately 23% of them singletons. Points from the study as a whole: Prediction of ophthalmopathy progression came a median around 6.5 months pre-onset.

The receptor's source is a woman in her 70s with Graves' ophthalmopathy. The sequenced material came from blood. The rearrangement links TRBV10-3 to TRBJ2-3, with 15 positions matching TRBD2. The CDR3 is CAISTPYGLAGGKDTQYF. As DNA, the CDR3 is TGTGCCATCAGTACTCCCTACGGACTAGCGGGAGGGAAGGATACGCAGTATTTT.